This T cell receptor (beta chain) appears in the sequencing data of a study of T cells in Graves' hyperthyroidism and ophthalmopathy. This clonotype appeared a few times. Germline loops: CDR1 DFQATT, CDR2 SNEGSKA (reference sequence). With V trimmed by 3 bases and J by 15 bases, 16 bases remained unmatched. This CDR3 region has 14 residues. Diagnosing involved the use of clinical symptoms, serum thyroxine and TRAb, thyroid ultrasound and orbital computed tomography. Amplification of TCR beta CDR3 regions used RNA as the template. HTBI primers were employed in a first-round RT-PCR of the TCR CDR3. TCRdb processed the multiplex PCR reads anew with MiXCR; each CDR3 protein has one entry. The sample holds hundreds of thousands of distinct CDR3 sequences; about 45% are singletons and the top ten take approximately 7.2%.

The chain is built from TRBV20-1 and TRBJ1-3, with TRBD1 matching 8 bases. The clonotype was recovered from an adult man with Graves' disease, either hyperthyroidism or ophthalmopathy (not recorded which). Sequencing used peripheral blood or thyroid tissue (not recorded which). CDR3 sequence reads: CSASPGQGHSPGYF. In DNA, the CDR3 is TGCAGTGCTAGCCCCGGACAGGGCCACAGCCCGGGATATTTT.